This is a list of T cell receptor beta chains from one sample in a study of blood T cells in healthy people across ages. TCRdb processed the 5' RACE reads anew with MiXCR; each CDR3 protein has one entry. The sample yields around 1,800,000 distinct CDR3 sequences, about two fifths seen once. The source material was blood. These receptors were collected from a human donor in good health. Each CDR3 is given with its conserved first and last residue. The D gene is left open where the match is weak. The size entry is marked missing in some rows and otherwise reads once, few, many or a size class.

clone_size	v_call	d_call	j_call	cdr3_nt	cdr3_aa
-	TRBV20-1	TRBD1	TRBJ2-1	TGCAGTGCTCTTGACAGGGGTCCCTACGAGCAGTTCTTC	CSALDRGPYEQFF
-	TRBV4-1	-	TRBJ1-5	TGCGCCAGCAGCCAAGGTGTGCAGGGGCCAAGACATCAGCCCCAGCATTTT	CASSQGVQGPRHQPQHF
few	TRBV6-6	-	TRBJ2-4	TGTGCCAGCAGTTACAGGGAAGCCAAAAACATTCAGTACTTC	CASSYREAKNIQYF
-	TRBV5-6	TRBD1	TRBJ1-2	TGTGCCAGCAGCTTGGCTAGGACAGGGGCCTATGGCTACACCTTC	CASSLARTGAYGYTF
few	TRBV7-2	-	TRBJ1-2	TGTGCCAGCAGCCAATTTAACTATGGCTACACCTTC	CASSQFNYGYTF
-	TRBV27	-	TRBJ2-5	TGTGCCAGCAGTTTTTCGACAGGATATTGGGAGCAGTACTTC	CASSFSTGYWEQYF
few	TRBV7-8	-	TRBJ1-1	TGTGCCAGCAGCCAACTACAGGGTCTCGTGGCTTTCTTT	CASSQLQGLVAFF
few	TRBV6-6	-	TRBJ2-3	TGTGCCAGCAGAGCGGAAAGCACAGATACGCAGTATTTT	CASRAESTDTQYF
-	TRBV6-2/TRBV6-3	-	TRBJ2-1	TGTGCCAGCATGGGGTGGGGCCATGAGCAGTTCTTC	CASMGWGHEQFF
-	TRBV27	TRBD1	TRBJ1-2	TGTGCCAGCAGGACCGGGACAGGGGCCTCGGGCTACACCTTC	CASRTGTGASGYTF
few	TRBV2	-	TRBJ1-2	TGTGAAGAAAGGGTAGGGGGTAGAGATGGCTACACCTTC	CEERVGGRDGYTF
few	TRBV5-6	-	TRBJ2-7	TGTGCCAGCAGAGCCCCCGGGGCCGTAACCTACGAGCAGTACTTC	CASRAPGAVTYEQYF
few	TRBV4-3	-	TRBJ1-2	TGCGCCAGCAGCCAAGAGGGCGTGGGGGCACTTTCTAGCTATGGCTACACCTTC	CASSQEGVGALSSYGYTF
-	TRBV18	TRBD2	TRBJ2-5	TGTGCCAGCTCGGCCCCTAGCGGGGGCTCGACCTACAATGAGCAGTACTTC	CASSAPSGGSTYNEQYF
-	TRBV20-1	-	TRBJ2-7	TGCAGTGTGATCGTTAATGGGGGGGAGCAGTACTTC	CSVIVNGGEQYF
-	TRBV20-1	TRBD1	TRBJ1-2	TGCAGTGCTAGAGTTCCGGGACAGGGGGCGGGGGGCTACACCTTC	CSARVPGQGAGGYTF
few	TRBV6-5	TRBD2	TRBJ2-7	TGTGCCAGCAGTTACTCGAGGACTAGCGGGTACTACGAGCAGTACTTC	CASSYSRTSGYYEQYF
few	TRBV20-1	TRBD1	TRBJ2-5	TGCAGTGCTAGAGCAGGGGGATACTGGGGATCTGAAGAGACCCAGTACTTC	CSARAGGYWGSEETQYF
-	TRBV13	TRBD1	TRBJ2-1	TGTGCCAGCAACTCCCGCCAGGGGGAGATTAGGGATGAGCAGTTCTTC	CASNSRQGEIRDEQFF
-	TRBV6-5	TRBD1	TRBJ1-1	TGTGCCAGCAGTCTAGGACAGGGTATCGTAGCTTTCTTT	CASSLGQGIVAFF
-	TRBV5-1	-	TRBJ1-4	TGCGCCAGCAAGGCGGGGATTTCGGATGAAAAACTGTTTTTT	CASKAGISDEKLFF
-	TRBV7-9	-	TRBJ1-6	TGTGCCAGCAGCAAAAGCCAGGAGAACGATTCACCCCTCCACTTT	CASSKSQENDSPLHF
few	TRBV4-3	-	TRBJ2-2	TGCGCCAGCAGCCAAGAGTGGGACGGGGAGCTGTTTTTT	CASSQEWDGELFF
few	TRBV7-2	TRBD1	TRBJ2-1	TGTGCCAGCAGCATTACAGGGGATGAGCAGTTCTTC	CASSITGDEQFF
-	TRBV20-1	-	TRBJ2-7	TGCAGTGCTAGAGTCCCGACGGGAGCCCTCTACGAGCAGTACTTC	CSARVPTGALYEQYF
many	TRBV29-1	-	TRBJ2-4	TGCAGCGTTACCGAACAGGGTCGGCGGTACTTC	CSVTEQGRRYF
-	TRBV7-9	-	TRBJ1-2	TGTGCCAGCAGCTTAAGTAGCGGGAATCTCTATGGCTACACCTTC	CASSLSSGNLYGYTF
many	TRBV20-1	-	TRBJ1-2	TGCAGTGCTAGAGTTGAAGGGTATGGCTACACCTTC	CSARVEGYGYTF